This TCR beta chain originates from a study of beta chain features in type 1 diabetes. Study results and caveats: Researchers could not determine here whether HLA type influences TCRB rearrangement. In every one of the four CD4+ subsets, TCRB CDR3s were moderately but significantly shorter in Type 1 diabetes patients.

CDR1 and CDR2 (germline): MGHDK, SYGVNS. CDR3 length equals 16 residues. Trimming at V came to 3 bases and at J to 0 bases, leaving 4 bases not matched to a gene. To note about this clone: Its antigen is undetermined.

The collection from each donor was one heparinised blood draw averaging around 100 mL. Purity exceeding 95% was reached by all sorted populations. Since all of the isolated RNA was reverse transcribed, expressed TCRB transcripts were what got sequenced. Only in-frame clones appear in the TCRdb table, and some are missing; sequencing was by immunoSEQ multiplex PCR. The data hold around 600,000 clones, with about an eighth observed a single time. The sample consisted of naive CD4+ T cells from blood. The chain combines TRBV25-1 with TRBJ2-5, with 10 bases matching TRBD1. This TCR derives from a young man with type 1 diabetes. CDR3 DNA: TGTGCCAGCAGTGATCTCGGGACAGGGGACCAAGAGACCCAGTACTTC. Its protein product is CASSDLGTGDQETQYF.